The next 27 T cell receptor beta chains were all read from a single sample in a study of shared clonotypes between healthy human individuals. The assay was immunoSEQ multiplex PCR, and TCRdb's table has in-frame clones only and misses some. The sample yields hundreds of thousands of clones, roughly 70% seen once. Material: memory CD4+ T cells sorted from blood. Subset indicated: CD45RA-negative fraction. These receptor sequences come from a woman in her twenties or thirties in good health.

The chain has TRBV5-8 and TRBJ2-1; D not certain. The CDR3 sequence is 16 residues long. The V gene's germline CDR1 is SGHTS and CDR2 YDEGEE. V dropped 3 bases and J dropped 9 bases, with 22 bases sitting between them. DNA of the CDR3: TGTGCCAGCAGCTCGGTTCTGGCGCGGAATATAGGTGAGCAGTTCTTC. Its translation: CASSSVLARNIGEQFF.

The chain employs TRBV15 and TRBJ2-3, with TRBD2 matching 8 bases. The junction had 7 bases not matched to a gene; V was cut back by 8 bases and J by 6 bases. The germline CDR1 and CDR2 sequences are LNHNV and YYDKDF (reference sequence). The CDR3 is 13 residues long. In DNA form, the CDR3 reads TGTGCCACCCGGGAGGGTGAGTGGGATACGCAGTATTTT. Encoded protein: CATREGEWDTQYF.

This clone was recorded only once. CDR3 nucleotides: TGCGCCAGCAGAGGGACAGGCTATGGCTACACCTTC. Translation: CASRGTGYGYTF. This chain joins TRBV5-1 and TRBJ1-2; the match to TRBD1 covers 8 bases. CDR3 length: 12 residues. V lost 5 bases, J lost 4 bases, and 1 base stayed unmatched. The germline gives CDR1 SGHRS, CDR2 YFSETQ.

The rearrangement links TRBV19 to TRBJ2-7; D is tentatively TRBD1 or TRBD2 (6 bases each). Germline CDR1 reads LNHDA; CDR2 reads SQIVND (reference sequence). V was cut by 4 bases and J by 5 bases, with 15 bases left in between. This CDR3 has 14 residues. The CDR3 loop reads CASSRRQGRNEQYF. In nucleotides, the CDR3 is TGTGCCAGTAGTAGACGGCAGGGGAGGAACGAGCAGTACTTC.

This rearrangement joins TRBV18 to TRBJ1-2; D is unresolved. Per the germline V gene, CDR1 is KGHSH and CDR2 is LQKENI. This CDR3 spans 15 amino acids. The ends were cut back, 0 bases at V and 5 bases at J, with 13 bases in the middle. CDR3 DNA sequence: TGTGCCAGCTCACCACCGTCAACAGCAACATATGGCTACACCTTC. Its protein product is CASSPPSTATYGYTF. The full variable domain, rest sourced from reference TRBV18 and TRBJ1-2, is NAGVMQNPRHLVRRRGQEARLRCSPMKGHSHVYWYRQLPEEGLKFMVYLQKENIIDESGMPKERFSAEFPKEGPSILRIQQVVRGDSAAYFCASSPPSTATYGYTFGSGTRLTVV.

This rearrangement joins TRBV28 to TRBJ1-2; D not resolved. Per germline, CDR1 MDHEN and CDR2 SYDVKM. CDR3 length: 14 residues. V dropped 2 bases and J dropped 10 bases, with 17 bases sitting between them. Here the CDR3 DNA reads TGTGCCAGCAGTTTACTCCTAAAGTCGCCACCCTACACCTTC. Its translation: CASSLLLKSPPYTF.

The CDR3 DNA reads as TGTGCCAGCAGTCCTCAAAGAAAAAATACGCAGTATTTT. Translation: CASSPQRKNTQYF. The chain links TRBV28 to TRBJ2-3; D remains unclear. Germline CDR1 and CDR2: MDHEN and SYDVKM. V lost 5 bases to trimming and J lost 7 bases, with 13 bases between them. The CDR3 consists of 13 residues.

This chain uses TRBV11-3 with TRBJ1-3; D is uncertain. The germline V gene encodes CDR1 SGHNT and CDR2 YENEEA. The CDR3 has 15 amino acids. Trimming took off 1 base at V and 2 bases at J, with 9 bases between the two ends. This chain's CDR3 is CASSLGGGPGNTIYF. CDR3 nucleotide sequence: TGTGCCAGCAGCTTAGGAGGAGGCCCTGGAAACACCATATATTTT.

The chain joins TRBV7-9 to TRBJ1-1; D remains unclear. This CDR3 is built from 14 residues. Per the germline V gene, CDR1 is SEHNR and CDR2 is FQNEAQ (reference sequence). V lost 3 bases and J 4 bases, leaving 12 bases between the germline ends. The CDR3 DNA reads TGTGCCAGCAGCTTTTCTTTTGTGAGCACTGAAGCTTTCTTT. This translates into CASSFSFVSTEAFF.

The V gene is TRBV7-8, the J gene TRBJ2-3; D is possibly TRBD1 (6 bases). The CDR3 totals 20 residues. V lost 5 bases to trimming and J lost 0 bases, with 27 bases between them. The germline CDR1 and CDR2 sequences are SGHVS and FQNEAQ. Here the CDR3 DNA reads TGTGCCAGCAGCCCAGGTTGGCAGGGGAATATCATCCGGAGCACAGATACGCAGTATTTT. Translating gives CASSPGWQGNIIRSTDTQYF.

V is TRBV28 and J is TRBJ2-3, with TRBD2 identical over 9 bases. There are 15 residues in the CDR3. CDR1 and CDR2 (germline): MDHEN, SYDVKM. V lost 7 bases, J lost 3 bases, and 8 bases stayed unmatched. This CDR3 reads CASTLGLARTDTQYF. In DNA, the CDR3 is TGTGCCAGCACCCTAGGACTAGCGAGAACAGATACGCAGTATTTT.

CDR3 loop: CASNLPLRPYEQYF. The DNA of the CDR3 is TGTGCCAGCAACCTGCCTCTGAGGCCTTACGAGCAGTACTTC. This chain connects TRBV2 to TRBJ2-7; D uncertain. Germline V gene sequence: CDR1 SNHLY, CDR2 FYNNEI. The V gene lost 7 bases and the J gene lost 4 bases, with 17 bases spanning the gap. The CDR3 contains 14 residues. Full variable domain (outside the CDR3, taken from reference TRBV2 and TRBJ2-7): EPEVTQTPSHQVTQMGQEVILRCVPISNHLYFYWYRQILGQKVEFLVSFYNNEISEKSEIFDDQFSVERPDGSNFTLKIRSTKLEDSAMYFCASNLPLRPYEQYFGPGTRLTVT.

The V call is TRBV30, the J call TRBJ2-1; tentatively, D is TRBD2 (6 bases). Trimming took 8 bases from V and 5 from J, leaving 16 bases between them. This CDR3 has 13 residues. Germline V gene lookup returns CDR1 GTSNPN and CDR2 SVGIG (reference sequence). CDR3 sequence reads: CAPPWGRNNEQFF. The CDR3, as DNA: TGTGCCCCACCGTGGGGGAGGAACAATGAGCAGTTCTTC. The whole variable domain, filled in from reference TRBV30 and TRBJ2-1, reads SQTIHQWPATLVQPVGSPLSLECTVEGTSNPNLYWYRQAAGRGLQLLFYSVGIGQISSEVPQNLSASRPQDRQFILSSKKLLLSDSGFYLCAPPWGRNNEQFFGPGTRLTVL.

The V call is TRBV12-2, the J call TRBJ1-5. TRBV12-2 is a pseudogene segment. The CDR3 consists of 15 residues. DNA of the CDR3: TGTGCAAGTCGCTTACCGGAGGGACTGGACCAGCCCCAGCATTTT. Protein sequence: CASRLPEGLDQPQHF.

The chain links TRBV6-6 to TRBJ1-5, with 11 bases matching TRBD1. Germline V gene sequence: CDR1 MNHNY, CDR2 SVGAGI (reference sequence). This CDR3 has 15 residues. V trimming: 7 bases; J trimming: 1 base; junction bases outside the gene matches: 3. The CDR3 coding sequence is TGTGCCAGCATGGACAGGGGGCGCAGCAATCAGCCCCAGCATTTT. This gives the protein CASMDRGRSNQPQHF.

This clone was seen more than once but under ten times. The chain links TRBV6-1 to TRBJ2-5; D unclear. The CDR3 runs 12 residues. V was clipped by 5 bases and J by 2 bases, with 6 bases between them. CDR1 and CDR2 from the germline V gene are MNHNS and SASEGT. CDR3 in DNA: TGTGCCAGCAGTAACTATCAAGAGACCCAGTACTTC. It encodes CASSNYQETQYF.

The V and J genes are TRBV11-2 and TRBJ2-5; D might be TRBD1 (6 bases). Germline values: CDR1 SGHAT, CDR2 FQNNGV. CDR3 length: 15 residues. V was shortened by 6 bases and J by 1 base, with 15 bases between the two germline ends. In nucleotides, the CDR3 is TGTGCCAGCAGTCTCGGTACAGGGTCCCAAGAGACCCAGTACTTC. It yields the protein CASSLGTGSQETQYF.

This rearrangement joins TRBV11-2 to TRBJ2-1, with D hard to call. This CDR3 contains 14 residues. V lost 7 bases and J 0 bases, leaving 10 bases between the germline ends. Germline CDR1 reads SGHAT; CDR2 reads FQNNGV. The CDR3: CASTDGSSYNEQFF. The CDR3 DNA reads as TGTGCCAGCACCGATGGTAGCTCCTACAATGAGCAGTTCTTC.

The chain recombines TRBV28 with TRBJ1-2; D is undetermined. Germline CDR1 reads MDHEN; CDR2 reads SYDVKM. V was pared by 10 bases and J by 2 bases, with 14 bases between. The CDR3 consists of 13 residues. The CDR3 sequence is CANQNPENYGYTF. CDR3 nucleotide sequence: TGTGCCAACCAGAACCCGGAGAACTATGGCTACACCTTC.

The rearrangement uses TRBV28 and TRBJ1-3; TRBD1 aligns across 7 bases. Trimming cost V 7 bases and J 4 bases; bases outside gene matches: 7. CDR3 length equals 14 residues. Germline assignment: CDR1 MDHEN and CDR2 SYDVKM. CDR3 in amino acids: CASTDGQVGNTIYF. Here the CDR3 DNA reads TGTGCCAGCACCGATGGACAGGTCGGAAACACCATATATTTT.

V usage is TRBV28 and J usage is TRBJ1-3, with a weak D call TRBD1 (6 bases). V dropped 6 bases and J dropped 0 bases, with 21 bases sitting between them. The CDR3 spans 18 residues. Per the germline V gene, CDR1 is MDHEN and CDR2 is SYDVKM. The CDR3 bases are TGTGCCAGCAGCCTAGCAGGGGCCCCATCCAACTCTGGAAACACCATATATTTT. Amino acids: CASSLAGAPSNSGNTIYF.

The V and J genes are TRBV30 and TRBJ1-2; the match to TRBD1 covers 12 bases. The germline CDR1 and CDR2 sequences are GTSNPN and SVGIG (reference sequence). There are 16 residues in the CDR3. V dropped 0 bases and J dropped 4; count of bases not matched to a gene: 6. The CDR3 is CAWSVLGQGAGYGYTF. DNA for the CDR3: TGTGCCTGGAGTGTACTGGGACAGGGGGCTGGCTATGGCTACACCTTC. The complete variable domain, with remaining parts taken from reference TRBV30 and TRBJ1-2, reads SQTIHQWPATLVQPVGSPLSLECTVEGTSNPNLYWYRQAAGRGLQLLFYSVGIGQISSEVPQNLSASRPQDRQFILSSKKLLLSDSGFYLCAWSVLGQGAGYGYTFGSGTRLTVV.

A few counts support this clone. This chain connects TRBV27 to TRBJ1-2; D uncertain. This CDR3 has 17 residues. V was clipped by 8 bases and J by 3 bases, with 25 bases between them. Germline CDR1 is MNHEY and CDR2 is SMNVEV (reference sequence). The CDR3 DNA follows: TGTGCCAGCGGTCCGACGGGAGGGTACAAGTTTTACTATGGCTACACCTTC. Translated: CASGPTGGYKFYYGYTF.

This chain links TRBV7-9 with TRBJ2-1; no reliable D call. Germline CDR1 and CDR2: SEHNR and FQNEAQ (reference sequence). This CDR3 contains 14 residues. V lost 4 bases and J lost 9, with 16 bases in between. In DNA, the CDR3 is TGTGCCAGCAGCTGGTCCTATCTAATTGTTGAGCAGTTCTTC. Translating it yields CASSWSYLIVEQFF.

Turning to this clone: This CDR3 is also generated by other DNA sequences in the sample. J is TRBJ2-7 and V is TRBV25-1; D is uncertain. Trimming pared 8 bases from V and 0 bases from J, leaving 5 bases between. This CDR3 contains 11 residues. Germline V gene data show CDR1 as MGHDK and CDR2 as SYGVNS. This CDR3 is CASGDSYEQYF. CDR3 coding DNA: TGTGCCAGCGGGGACTCCTACGAGCAGTACTTC.

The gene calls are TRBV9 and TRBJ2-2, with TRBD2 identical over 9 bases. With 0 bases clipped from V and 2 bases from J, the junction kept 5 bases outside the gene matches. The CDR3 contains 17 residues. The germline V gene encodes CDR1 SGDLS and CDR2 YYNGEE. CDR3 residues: CASSVAGTSFNTGELFF. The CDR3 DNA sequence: TGTGCCAGCAGCGTAGCTGGGACTAGCTTTAACACCGGGGAGCTGTTTTTT.

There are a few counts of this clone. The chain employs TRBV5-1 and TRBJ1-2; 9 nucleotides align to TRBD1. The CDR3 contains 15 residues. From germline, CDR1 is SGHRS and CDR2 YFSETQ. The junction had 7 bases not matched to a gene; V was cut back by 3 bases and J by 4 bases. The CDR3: CASSSGDRDIYGYTF. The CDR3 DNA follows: TGCGCCAGCAGCTCAGGGGACAGGGATATCTATGGCTACACCTTC.